These 5 T cell receptor beta chains came from one sample sequenced in a study of blood T cell repertoires in COVID-19. Produced via immunoSEQ multiplex PCR; TCRdb's table is partial and in-frame only. The table records approximately 80,000 clones, more than 60% of them present only once. Material for sequencing was peripheral blood. The receptors shown here come from a human donor in a cohort sampled during active COVID-19.

This chain connects TRBV5-1 to TRBJ2-1; 7 bases align to TRBD1. The V gene's germline CDR1 is SGHRS and CDR2 YFSETQ. V lost 2 bases and J lost 0; bases outside the gene matches: 2. The length of the CDR3 is 15 residues. CDR3 coding DNA: TGCGCCAGCAGCTTCTGGGACAGCTCCTACAATGAGCAGTTCTTC. It encodes CASSFWDSSYNEQFF.

The chain recombines TRBV3-1 (or the pseudogene TRBV3-2) with TRBJ2-2; 9 bases fit TRBD1. CDR1 and CDR2 from the germline V gene are LGHDT and YNNKEL (reference sequence). V was clipped by 1 base and J by 4 bases; unmatched bases: 4. This CDR3 contains 16 residues. The CDR3 is CASSQGTGVGTGELFF. The CDR3 nucleotides are TGTGCCAGCAGCCAAGGGACAGGGGTGGGCACCGGGGAGCTGTTTTTT.

In DNA, the CDR3 is TGTGCCAGCAGCTTAACGGGATCACTAGATACGCAGTATTTT. Protein product: CASSLTGSLDTQYF. This chain connects TRBV7-2 to TRBJ2-3; possible D gene TRBD2, 5 bases. V was pared by 2 bases and J by 5 bases, with 11 bases between. The CDR3 is 14 residues long. Germline V gene data show CDR1 as SGHTA and CDR2 as FQGNSA.

This clone was recorded only once. The CDR3 region has the DNA TGTGCCTGGGAACCGGGACAGGGGTACAATGAGCAGTTCTTC. Its protein product is CAWEPGQGYNEQFF. The V and J genes are TRBV30 and TRBJ2-1; 10 bases fit TRBD1. V trimming: 5 bases; J trimming: 4 bases; junction bases outside the gene matches: 5. The length of the CDR3 is 14 residues. CDR1 is GTSNPN, CDR2 SVGIG, per germline (reference sequence).

J is TRBJ2-2 and V is TRBV19; possibly TRBD2 for D (5 bases). This CDR3 comprises 14 residues. Germline V gene lookup returns CDR1 LNHDA and CDR2 SQIVND (reference sequence). Trimming took off 7 bases at V and 0 bases at J, with 9 bases between the two ends. The CDR3 sequence is CASMRAANTGELFF. The CDR3, as DNA: TGTGCCAGTATGAGGGCCGCGAACACCGGGGAGCTGTTTTTT.